The clone carrying this T cell receptor (beta chain) was seen repeatedly, ten times or more. Its antigen remains unidentified. RNA transcripts gave rise to amplified TCR beta CDR3 regions. TCR CDR3 underwent first-round RT-PCR with the HTBI primer set. From the multiplex PCR reads, TCRdb called clonotypes with MiXCR, one entry per CDR3 protein. The sample has around 450,000 distinct CDR3 sequences, approximately 15% seen once. This entry belongs to a study of T cells in Graves' hyperthyroidism and ophthalmopathy. Study-wide results and caveats: Most expanded thyroid clonotypes above 0.001 also appeared in blood.

Patients between 18 and 65 years old had hyperthyroidism, newly diagnosed and lasting under 2 months. The CDR3 has 15 amino acids. Germline V gene data show CDR1 as MNHEY and CDR2 as SMNVEV (reference sequence). With 6 bases clipped from V and 6 bases from J, the junction kept 12 bases outside the gene matches. Sequenced: blood. The receptor comes from a woman aged 18-29 years with Graves' hyperthyroidism. The chain employs TRBV27 and TRBJ2-7, with 9 bases matching TRBD2. The CDR3 DNA reads as TGTGCCAGCAGGGTAGGGGCGGGAGGGCTTGGCGAGCAGTACTTC. As protein: CASRVGAGGLGEQYF.